This T cell receptor (beta chain) appears in the sequencing data of a study of graft-versus-host responses after intestinal transplantation. About the research overall: Multivisceral, liver-intestinal, or isolated intestinal transplants were performed in recipients. All recipients were given anti-thymocyte globulin induction, and tacrolimus and steroids were then administered for about three years. Study-wide results and limits: Recipient bone marrow held GvH clones, some seen earlier in ileum or blood. Elevated graft-versus-host to host-versus-graft clonal ratios in allografts were recorded for patients with graft-donor T cell macrochimerism.

Note on this clone: Its antigen is still unknown.

The table came from immunoSEQ multiplex PCR; TCRdb's copy has only in-frame clones and leaves some out. This repertoire shows 24,000 or so clones, roughly four fifths found once; its top ten account for around 0.92%. In germline, CDR1 is LNHNV, CDR2 YYDKDF (reference sequence). The CDR3 is 15 amino acids. The junction had 7 bases not matched to a gene; V was cut back by 4 bases and J by 2 bases. Sequencing was performed on unstimulated CD8+ T cells sorted from spleen or lymph node cells, taken before transplant. The chain recombines TRBV15 with TRBJ2-7, with 8 bases fitting TRBD1. This clonotype was obtained from a human donor who was the organ donor for an intestinal transplant. The chain's CDR3 is CATSNGQGFTYEQYF. The CDR3 bases are TGTGCCACCAGCAATGGACAGGGATTTACCTACGAGCAGTACTTC.